Sequencing of this TCR beta chain was carried out in a study of control samples from healthy donors and cancer patients. The CDR3 has 17 amino acids. CDR1 is LNHDA and CDR2 is SQIVND in the germline V gene (reference sequence). With 5 bases clipped from V and 5 bases from J, the junction kept 9 bases outside the gene matches. Assay used: immunoSEQ multiplex PCR; TCRdb lists only in-frame clones, some missing. The sample consists of 100,000 to 130,000 clones, about 80% of them appearing once. Sequencing was performed on blood. V usage is TRBV19 and J usage is TRBJ2-5; 15 positions agree with TRBD2. This TCR was sampled from a man between 18 and 29 years old in good health. As DNA, the CDR3 is TGTGCCAGTAGTGAAGGGACTAGCGGGGGGCCTTGGGAGACCCAGTACTTC. Translation: CASSEGTSGGPWETQYF.